Listed below are T cell receptor beta chains from one sample, sequenced in a study of beta chain features in type 1 diabetes. The data were produced by immunoSEQ multiplex PCR, yet TCRdb's version contains in-frame clones alone and is incomplete. The sample lists 300,000 to 400,000 clones, over 8.5% occurring once. Material: central memory CD4+ T cells from blood. These receptor sequences come from a man under 40 with type 1 diabetes. CDR3s include the opening cysteine and the closing phenylalanine or tryptophan. Fields, in order: V gene, J gene, D gene, clone size, CDR3 protein, CDR3 DNA. D genes are given only for firm matches. Clone size is stated in some rows and not others, as once, few, many or a class when expanded.

V gene: TRBV11-3
J gene: TRBJ2-1
D gene: TRBD1
clone size: NA
CDR3 protein: CASSYGQGAYNEQFF
CDR3 DNA: TGTGCCAGCAGCTACGGACAGGGGGCCTACAATGAGCAGTTCTTC

V gene: TRBV2
J gene: TRBJ2-1
D gene: NA
clone size: many
CDR3 protein: CASSELRVQFF
CDR3 DNA: TGTGCCAGCAGTGAATTGAGAGTACAGTTCTTC

V gene: TRBV5-1
J gene: TRBJ1-2
D gene: NA
clone size: few
CDR3 protein: CASSLEAELYTF
CDR3 DNA: TGCGCCAGCAGCTTGGAGGCGGAACTCTACACCTTC

V gene: TRBV5-1
J gene: TRBJ2-7
D gene: TRBD1
clone size: few
CDR3 protein: CASSPGTGWSYEQYF
CDR3 DNA: TGCGCCAGCAGCCCCGGGACAGGGTGGTCCTACGAGCAGTACTTC

V gene: TRBV9
J gene: TRBJ1-1
D gene: NA
clone size: NA
CDR3 protein: CASNRGGAGTEAFF
CDR3 DNA: TGTGCCAGTAACCGAGGGGGGGCCGGCACTGAAGCTTTCTTT

V gene: TRBV4-1
J gene: TRBJ2-1
D gene: NA
clone size: few
CDR3 protein: CASSQDWLAAYNEQFF
CDR3 DNA: TGCGCCAGCAGCCAAGATTGGCTAGCTGCCTACAATGAGCAGTTCTTC

V gene: TRBV10-3
J gene: TRBJ1-4
D gene: TRBD1
clone size: few
CDR3 protein: CASRQGTGGEKLFF
CDR3 DNA: TGTGCCAGCAGACAGGGGACCGGGGGTGAAAAACTGTTTTTT

V gene: TRBV28
J gene: TRBJ1-1
D gene: NA
clone size: NA
CDR3 protein: CASLTGGNTEAFF
CDR3 DNA: TGTGCCAGTTTGACGGGGGGGAACACTGAAGCTTTCTTT

V gene: TRBV7-9
J gene: TRBJ2-3
D gene: NA
clone size: NA
CDR3 protein: CASSQDRTTDTQYF
CDR3 DNA: TGTGCCAGCAGCCAAGATCGGACCACAGATACGCAGTATTTT

V gene: TRBV27
J gene: TRBJ2-7
D gene: TRBD1
clone size: NA
CDR3 protein: CASSPRTGSNGDEQYF
CDR3 DNA: TGTGCCAGCAGTCCCAGGACAGGGTCTAACGGGGACGAGCAGTACTTC

V gene: TRBV7-8
J gene: TRBJ2-7
D gene: NA
clone size: many
CDR3 protein: CASSLRLLYEQYF
CDR3 DNA: TGTGCCAGCAGCTTACGGCTACTCTACGAGCAGTACTTC

V gene: TRBV7-9
J gene: TRBJ1-1
D gene: NA
clone size: many
CDR3 protein: CAVLPGKAEAFF
CDR3 DNA: TGTGCCGTCCTACCCGGGAAGGCTGAAGCTTTCTTT

V gene: TRBV9
J gene: TRBJ1-2
D gene: NA
clone size: NA
CDR3 protein: CASSVDSNYGYTF
CDR3 DNA: TGTGCCAGCAGCGTAGACTCGAACTATGGCTACACCTTC

V gene: TRBV6-5
J gene: TRBJ2-1
D gene: NA
clone size: NA
CDR3 protein: CASSFRRGSSYNEQFF
CDR3 DNA: TGTGCCAGCAGTTTCCGGAGGGGGAGCTCCTACAATGAGCAGTTCTTC

V gene: TRBV7-2
J gene: TRBJ2-7
D gene: NA
clone size: few
CDR3 protein: CASSLRGSYEQYF
CDR3 DNA: TGTGCCAGCAGCTTACGGGGATCCTACGAGCAGTACTTC

V gene: TRBV5-5
J gene: TRBJ2-7
D gene: NA
clone size: few
CDR3 protein: CASSLGTNHEQYF
CDR3 DNA: TGTGCCAGCAGCCTCGGGACAAACCACGAGCAGTACTTC

V gene: TRBV19
J gene: TRBJ2-3
D gene: TRBD1
clone size: few
CDR3 protein: CASSRRNRGVRTDTQYF
CDR3 DNA: TGTGCCAGTAGCCGTAGAAACAGGGGAGTAAGAACAGATACGCAGTATTTT

V gene: TRBV5-4
J gene: TRBJ2-2
D gene: TRBD2
clone size: few
CDR3 protein: CASSSGLAVNTGELFF
CDR3 DNA: TGTGCCAGCAGCTCGGGACTAGCGGTTAACACCGGGGAGCTGTTTTTT

V gene: TRBV4-1
J gene: TRBJ2-1
D gene: NA
clone size: many
CDR3 protein: CASSPRTVNEQFF
CDR3 DNA: TGCGCCAGCAGCCCTAGGACAGTTAATGAGCAGTTCTTC

V gene: TRBV7-6
J gene: TRBJ2-7
D gene: TRBD1
clone size: few
CDR3 protein: CASSPTGQGGYEQYF
CDR3 DNA: TGTGCCAGCAGCCCTACGGGACAGGGGGGGTACGAGCAGTACTTC

V gene: TRBV7-2
J gene: TRBJ2-5
D gene: TRBD2
clone size: NA
CDR3 protein: CASSGTSGIGETQYF
CDR3 DNA: TGTGCCAGCAGCGGGACTAGCGGCATCGGAGAGACCCAGTACTTC

V gene: TRBV2
J gene: TRBJ2-4
D gene: TRBD1
clone size: NA
CDR3 protein: CASSARGSRLNIQYF
CDR3 DNA: TGTGCCAGCAGTGCCAGGGGGTCCCGGCTAAACATTCAGTACTTC

V gene: TRBV11-3
J gene: TRBJ2-1
D gene: TRBD1
clone size: few
CDR3 protein: CASSADRGLYNEQFF
CDR3 DNA: TGTGCCAGCAGCGCAGACAGGGGACTCTACAATGAGCAGTTCTTC

V gene: TRBV7-2
J gene: TRBJ1-1
D gene: NA
clone size: many
CDR3 protein: CASSFYSEAFF
CDR3 DNA: TGTGCCAGCAGCTTCTATTCGGAAGCTTTCTTT

V gene: TRBV9
J gene: TRBJ2-5
D gene: NA
clone size: few
CDR3 protein: CASSVPGTQETQYF
CDR3 DNA: TGTGCCAGCAGCGTGCCGGGAACTCAAGAGACCCAGTACTTC

V gene: TRBV19
J gene: TRBJ2-7
D gene: NA
clone size: few
CDR3 protein: CASRSQTGPTYEQYF
CDR3 DNA: TGTGCCAGTAGGAGCCAGACAGGACCTACCTACGAGCAGTACTTC

V gene: TRBV7-8
J gene: TRBJ1-2
D gene: NA
clone size: NA
CDR3 protein: CASSLGRGYGYTF
CDR3 DNA: TGTGCCAGCAGCTTAGGTCGTGGGTATGGCTACACCTTC

V gene: TRBV28
J gene: TRBJ2-4
D gene: TRBD1
clone size: few
CDR3 protein: CASSQPGQGRVAKNIQYF
CDR3 DNA: TGTGCCAGCAGTCAACCGGGACAGGGAAGGGTAGCCAAAAACATTCAGTACTTC

V gene: TRBV27
J gene: TRBJ2-7
D gene: NA
clone size: few
CDR3 protein: CASGQIQGSEQYF
CDR3 DNA: TGTGCCAGCGGCCAAATACAGGGCAGCGAGCAGTACTTC

V gene: TRBV6-5
J gene: TRBJ1-3
D gene: NA
clone size: NA
CDR3 protein: CASSYQNTIYF
CDR3 DNA: TGTGCCAGCAGTTACCAAAACACCATATATTTT

V gene: TRBV20-1
J gene: TRBJ2-7
D gene: NA
clone size: few
CDR3 protein: CSARLEYEQYF
CDR3 DNA: TGCAGTGCTAGATTGGAGTACGAGCAGTACTTC

V gene: TRBV6-1
J gene: TRBJ2-5
D gene: NA
clone size: few
CDR3 protein: CASSFAGKETQYF
CDR3 DNA: TGTGCCAGCAGTTTTGCGGGTAAAGAGACCCAGTACTTC

V gene: TRBV2
J gene: TRBJ1-2
D gene: NA
clone size: NA
CDR3 protein: CASSEAGTHYGYTF
CDR3 DNA: TGTGCCAGCAGTGAGGCGGGAACGCACTATGGCTACACCTTC